This record looks at one T cell receptor beta chain sequence and its context. The CDR3 runs 15 residues. Germline CDR1 is MNHEY and CDR2 is SVGAGI. V trimming: 6 bases; J trimming: 3 bases; junction bases outside the gene matches: 6. Assay used: immunoSEQ multiplex PCR; TCRdb lists only in-frame clones, some missing. The sample has 140,000 to 150,000 clones, 85% to 90% seen once. This sample stems from a study of blood T cell repertoires in COVID-19. Everyone who took part was roughly 18 to 89 years old, and they came from fewer than 25 US areas. Sequencing was done on a sample of PBMCs or T cells enriched from blood (not recorded which). This chain joins TRBV6-5 and TRBJ2-5; TRBD2 aligns across 11 bases. The TCR originated in a man between 60 and 75 years old who had recovered from COVID-19. The CDR3 spells CASRVSLAGEETQYF. The CDR3, as DNA: TGTGCCAGCAGGGTCTCACTAGCGGGAGAAGAGACCCAGTACTTC.